This is a list of T cell receptor beta chains from one sample in a study of response to subunit inactivated influenza vaccine. One entry per CDR3 protein results from TCRdb running MiXCR on the RT-PCR reads. The sample consists of 200,000 to 300,000 distinct CDR3 sequences, approximately 12% of them appearing once. The source material was non-naive T cells sorted from PBMCs, sampled 14 days before vaccination. These receptors all stem from a man aged 45 to 65 who received an inactivated influenza vaccine. CDR3s include the opening cysteine and the closing phenylalanine or tryptophan. The order of the fields is J gene, V gene, D gene, clone size, CDR3 protein. The D gene is left open where the match is weak. Some rows mark clone size as missing; the rest say once, few, many or name a class of expanded clone.

J: TRBJ1-2; V: TRBV6-5; D: .; size: few; CDR3: CASSYSFGKANYGYTF
J: TRBJ2-2; V: TRBV18; D: TRBD2; size: .; CDR3: CASSPSGTSANTGELFF
J: TRBJ2-5; V: TRBV28; D: .; size: .; CDR3: CASTSTGARQETQYF
J: TRBJ2-5; V: TRBV12-3/TRBV12-4; D: .; size: .; CDR3: CASSLGAVTVTQYF
J: TRBJ2-3; V: TRBV9; D: TRBD2; size: .; CDR3: CASSPSVLSGRDTQYF
J: TRBJ2-1; V: TRBV5-6; D: .; size: few; CDR3: CASSLGAFRQFF
J: TRBJ2-1; V: TRBV7-2; D: TRBD2; size: few; CDR3: CASSLEGTSGRGQFF
J: TRBJ2-3; V: TRBV6-1; D: TRBD2; size: .; CDR3: CAHGGSVSVGYTQYF
J: TRBJ1-6; V: TRBV7-2; D: .; size: .; CDR3: CASSPDMGGIGSPLHF
J: TRBJ2-5; V: TRBV29-1; D: TRBD2; size: few; CDR3: CSSETSGETQYF
J: TRBJ1-4; V: TRBV6-2/TRBV6-3; D: .; size: many; CDR3: CASSYFAVLAPGGVCEKLFF
J: TRBJ2-7; V: TRBV21-1; D: .; size: few; CDR3: CASSRKQGDHEQYF
J: TRBJ2-3; V: TRBV5-1; D: .; size: .; CDR3: CASSFQGNTDTQYF
J: TRBJ1-5; V: TRBV20-1; D: .; size: .; CDR3: CSARQLNQPQHF
J: TRBJ2-2; V: TRBV7-9; D: TRBD2; size: .; CDR3: CASRPSGGNTGELFF
J: TRBJ1-5; V: TRBV10-3; D: .; size: few; CDR3: CAISESSGRQPQHF
J: TRBJ2-7; V: TRBV20-1; D: TRBD1; size: few; CDR3: CSAHLGQGKGQYF
J: TRBJ2-1; V: TRBV4-2; D: TRBD2; size: many; CDR3: CASSQASGRDNEQFF
J: TRBJ2-1; V: TRBV5-1; D: .; size: few; CDR3: CASSPSAGLASDEQFF
J: TRBJ2-1; V: TRBV6-2/TRBV6-3; D: .; size: .; CDR3: CASRNRGGSYNEQFF
J: TRBJ2-7; V: TRBV10-3; D: .; size: many; CDR3: CAISETSYEQYF
J: TRBJ2-5; V: TRBV5-6; D: TRBD2; size: .; CDR3: CASSSGLAGGPIGTQYF
J: TRBJ2-3; V: TRBV24-1; D: TRBD2; size: .; CDR3: CATQAGEEGTQYF
J: TRBJ1-3; V: TRBV9; D: .; size: .; CDR3: CASSVGTPGNTIYF